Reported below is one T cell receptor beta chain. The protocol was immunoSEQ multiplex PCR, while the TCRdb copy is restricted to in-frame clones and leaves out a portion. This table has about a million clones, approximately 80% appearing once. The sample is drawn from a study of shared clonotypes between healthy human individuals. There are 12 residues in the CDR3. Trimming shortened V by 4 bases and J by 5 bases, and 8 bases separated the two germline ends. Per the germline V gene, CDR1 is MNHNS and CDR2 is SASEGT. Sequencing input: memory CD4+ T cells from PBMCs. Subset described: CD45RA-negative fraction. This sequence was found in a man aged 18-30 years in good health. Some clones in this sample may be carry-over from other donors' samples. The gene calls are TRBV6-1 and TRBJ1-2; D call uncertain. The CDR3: CASSVSEYGYTF. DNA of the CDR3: TGTGCCAGCAGTGTTTCCGAGTATGGCTACACCTTC.